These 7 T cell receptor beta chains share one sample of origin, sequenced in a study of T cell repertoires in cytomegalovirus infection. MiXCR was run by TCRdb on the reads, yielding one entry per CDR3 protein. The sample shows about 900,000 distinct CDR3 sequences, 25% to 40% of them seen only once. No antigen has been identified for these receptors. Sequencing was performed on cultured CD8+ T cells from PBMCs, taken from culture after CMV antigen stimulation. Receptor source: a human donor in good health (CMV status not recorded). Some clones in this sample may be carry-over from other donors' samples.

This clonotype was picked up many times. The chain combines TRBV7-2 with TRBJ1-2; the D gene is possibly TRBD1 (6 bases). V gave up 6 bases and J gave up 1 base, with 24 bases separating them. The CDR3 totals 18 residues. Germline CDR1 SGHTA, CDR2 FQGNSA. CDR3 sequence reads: CASRERTDSQSFNYGYTF. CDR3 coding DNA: TGTGCCAGCAGGGAAAGGACAGATAGTCAGTCCTTTAACTATGGCTACACCTTC.

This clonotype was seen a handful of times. The CDR3 is CASSRVGPGQRSYNSPLHF. For the CDR3, the DNA is TGTGCCAGCAGTCGGGTTGGCCCGGGACAGAGGTCCTATAATTCACCCCTCCACTTT. The V gene is TRBV6-6, the J gene TRBJ1-6; the match to TRBD1 covers 7 bases. The CDR3 loop spans 19 amino acids. The V gene end was trimmed by 5 bases and the J gene end by 1 base; junction bases not matched to a gene: 14. The germline CDR1 and CDR2 sequences are MNHNY and SVGAGI (reference sequence).

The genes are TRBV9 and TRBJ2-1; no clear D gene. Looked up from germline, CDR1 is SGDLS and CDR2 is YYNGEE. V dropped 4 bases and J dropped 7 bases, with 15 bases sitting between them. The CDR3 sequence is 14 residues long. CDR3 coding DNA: TGTGCCAGCAGCCCAGGACCTCCACCGAATGAGCAGTTCTTC. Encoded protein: CASSPGPPPNEQFF.

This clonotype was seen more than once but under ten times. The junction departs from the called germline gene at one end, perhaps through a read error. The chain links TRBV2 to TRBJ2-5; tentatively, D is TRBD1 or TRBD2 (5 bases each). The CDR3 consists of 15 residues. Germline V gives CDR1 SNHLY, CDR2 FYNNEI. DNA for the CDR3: TGTGCCAGCAGTGACAGGGTGGGAGTACAAGGGACCCAGTACTTC. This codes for CASSDRVGVQGTQYF.

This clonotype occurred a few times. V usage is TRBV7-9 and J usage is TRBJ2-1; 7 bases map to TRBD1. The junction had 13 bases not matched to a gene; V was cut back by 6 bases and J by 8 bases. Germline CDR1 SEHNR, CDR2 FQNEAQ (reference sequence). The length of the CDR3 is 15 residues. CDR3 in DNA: TGTGCCAGCAGTTTCGACAGGGACGGGTATCATGAGCAGTTCTTC. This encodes CASSFDRDGYHEQFF.

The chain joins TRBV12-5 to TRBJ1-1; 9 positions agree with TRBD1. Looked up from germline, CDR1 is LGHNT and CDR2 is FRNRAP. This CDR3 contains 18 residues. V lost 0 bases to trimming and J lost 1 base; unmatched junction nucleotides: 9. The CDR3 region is CASGLVATGGKANTEAFF. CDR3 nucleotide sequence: TGTGCTAGTGGTTTGGTAGCCACAGGGGGCAAGGCGAACACTGAAGCTTTCTTT.

CDR3 sequence reads: CASSLVGQAHEQYV. In DNA, the CDR3 is TGTGCCAGCAGTTTAGTCGGACAGGCCCACGAGCAGTACGTC. This rearrangement joins TRBV28 to TRBJ2-7, with 7 bases aligning to TRBD1. CDR1 is MDHEN and CDR2 is SYDVKM in the germline V gene. Trimming cost V 2 bases and J 5 bases; bases outside gene matches: 6. The CDR3 runs 14 residues.